These 9 T cell receptor beta chains came from one sample sequenced in a study of immune cell composition in non-small cell lung cancer. Assay used: immunoSEQ multiplex PCR; TCRdb lists only in-frame clones, some missing. In the table there are 5,000 to 7,000 clones, 70% to 90% of which are singletons. Normal lung was taken at the farthest possible site, at least 3 cm from tumour. The sequenced sample was non-adjacent lung tissue. The receptors were gathered from a human donor with non-small cell lung cancer.

This clone occurred a few times. The chain has TRBV27 and TRBJ2-7; no definite D call. This CDR3 has 15 residues. V lost 5 bases and J lost 4, with 18 bases in between. CDR1 is MNHEY, CDR2 SMNVEV, per germline (reference sequence). DNA for the CDR3: TGTGCCAGCAGTCACCTACCGCCGCCGCCTTACGAGCAGTACTTC. Its translation is CASSHLPPPPYEQYF.

The chain is built from TRBV28 and TRBJ1-1; D might be TRBD1 (5 bases). The germline V gene has CDR1 MDHEN and CDR2 SYDVKM. This CDR3 has 12 amino acids. The V gene lost 8 bases and the J gene lost 3 bases, with 10 bases spanning the gap. CDR3 DNA: TGTGCCAGCCAAACAGGCCACACTGAAGCTTTCTTT. Its protein product is CASQTGHTEAFF. Based on the CDR3 plus reference TRBV28 and TRBJ1-1, the full variable domain is DVKVTQSSRYLVKRTGEKVFLECVQDMDHENMFWYRQDPGLGLRLIYFSYDVKMKEKGDIPEGYSVSREKKERFSLILESASTNQTSMYLCASQTGHTEAFFGQGTRLTVV.

The chain employs TRBV25-1 and TRBJ1-2; no clear D gene. The germline CDR1 and CDR2 sequences are MGHDK and SYGVNS. The length of the CDR3 is 13 residues. V dropped 3 bases and J dropped 4 bases, with 9 bases sitting between them. As DNA, the CDR3 is TGTGCCAGCAGTGATCGGGGTGTCTATGGCTACACCTTC. Translated, it gives CASSDRGVYGYTF.

The chain combines TRBV5-1 with TRBJ2-5; a weak D match, TRBD2 (5 bases). This CDR3 has 15 amino acids. Trimming left V 3 bases short and J 5 bases short, with 17 bases between. Germline CDR1 and CDR2: SGHRS and YFSETQ. The CDR3 DNA sequence: TGCGCCAGCAGCTCCCGTGACTACCGAGGGGAGACCCAGTACTTC. This translates into CASSSRDYRGETQYF.

This clone has just one count. This chain uses TRBV29-1 with TRBJ1-1; the D gene is possibly TRBD1 (5 bases). V was cut by 8 bases and J by 7 bases, with 17 bases left in between. Germline V gene lookup returns CDR1 SQVTM and CDR2 ANQGSEA. The CDR3 is 12 amino acids. The CDR3 sequence is CSFYPPGLEAFF. CDR3 coding DNA: TGCAGCTTTTACCCCCCAGGGCTTGAAGCTTTCTTT.

The V call is TRBV30, the J call TRBJ2-3, with 11 positions matching TRBD2. Trimming at V came to 0 bases and at J to 1 base, leaving 3 bases not matched to a gene. The CDR3 contains 16 residues. Germline CDR1 and CDR2: GTSNPN and SVGIG (reference sequence). The CDR3 spells CAWSVQLAGGTDTQYF. The DNA of the CDR3 is TGTGCCTGGAGTGTACAACTAGCGGGAGGCACAGATACGCAGTATTTT.

The CDR3 DNA is TGTGCCAGCAGCGGCCGTGACCGGCGCGGGACCGGGGAGCTGTTTTTT. Translation gives CASSGRDRRGTGELFF. The chain combines TRBV11-3 with TRBJ2-2, with a tentative D call TRBD2 (5 bases). CDR1 and CDR2 (germline): SGHNT, YENEEA. CDR3 length: 16 residues. V gave up 5 bases and J gave up 5 bases, with 18 bases separating them.

The chain couples TRBV7-9 to TRBJ2-7, with a tentative D call TRBD2 (6 bases). This CDR3 comprises 14 residues. Between the trimmed V and J ends, which lost 5 bases and 5 bases, there was a span of 16 bases. Germline V gene sequence: CDR1 SEHNR, CDR2 FQNEAQ (reference sequence). The CDR3 loop is CASSLSGLLNEQYF. Written as DNA, the CDR3 is TGTGCCAGCAGCCTCAGTGGACTATTAAACGAGCAGTACTTC.

The chain uses TRBV6-4 and TRBJ1-1, with 9 bases that match TRBD1. This CDR3 spans 15 amino acids. The junction had 8 bases not matched to a gene; V was cut back by 4 bases and J by 5 bases. Germline CDR1 reads MRHNA; CDR2 reads SNTAGT. The CDR3 DNA reads as TGTGCCAGCAGTGCGGACAGGGGAAGGCGGACTGAAGCTTTCTTT. This translates into CASSADRGRRTEAFF.